This entry lists 9 T cell receptor beta chains sequenced from one sample in a study of blood T cell repertoires in COVID-19. Profiled with immunoSEQ multiplex PCR; TCRdb holds only in-frame clones, not every one. Among under 300,000 clones listed, roughly 90% were seen once. Sequencing was carried out using peripheral blood. All receptors derive from an older woman with COVID-19, enrolled during active disease.

This chain links TRBV19 with TRBJ1-1, with D perhaps matching TRBD1 (6 bases). V was trimmed by 5 bases and J by 1 base, leaving 8 bases between them. The CDR3 consists of 13 residues. Looked up from germline, CDR1 is LNHDA and CDR2 is SQIVND (reference sequence). CDR3 amino acids: CASSGQTNTEAFF. The CDR3 DNA is TGTGCCAGTAGTGGACAGACGAACACTGAAGCTTTCTTT.

With regard to this clone: The junction does not match germline at one end; this may be a read error. This chain connects TRBV23-1 to TRBJ1-1; 7 positions match TRBD1. TRBV23-1 falls under the ORF class, with uncertain function. This CDR3 region has 9 residues. The CDR3 loop reads CASSRTGDF. CDR3 nucleotides: TGCGCCAGCAGTCGTACAGGGGACTTT.

This chain uses TRBV11-3 with TRBJ1-1; 9 bases fit TRBD1. The J segment lost 4 bases and the V segment lost 5 bases, leaving 5 bases of the junction unmatched. The CDR3 contains 14 residues. Per germline, CDR1 SGHNT and CDR2 YENEEA. CDR3 amino acids: CASSETGGLTEAFF. The CDR3 DNA reads as TGTGCCAGCAGCGAGACAGGGGGACTCACTGAAGCTTTCTTT.

In its sample, this clone was seen a few times. CDR3 sequence (DNA): TGTGCCAGCAGTTTAGAGGGGGCGGTCGTTAATGAAAAACTGTTTTTT. Its translation is CASSLEGAVVNEKLFF. The rearrangement uses TRBV28 and TRBJ1-4, with TRBD1 identical over 7 bases. Germline CDR1 reads MDHEN; CDR2 reads SYDVKM. V dropped 2 bases and J dropped 4; count of bases not matched to a gene: 7. The CDR3 runs to 16 residues.

This chain connects TRBV27 to TRBJ1-1; TRBD1 is a possible D gene (6 bases). The V end was cut by 8 bases, the J end by 6 bases, with 10 bases between. This CDR3 contains 11 residues. Germline CDR1 reads MNHEY; CDR2 reads SMNVEV (reference sequence). CDR3 sequence reads: CASLGGAEAFF. The CDR3 bases are TGTGCCAGCCTAGGGGGGGCTGAAGCTTTCTTT.

This chain joins TRBV28 and TRBJ1-6; the D gene is possibly TRBD1 (6 bases). The CDR3 covers 14 residues. V was cut by 1 base and J by 7 bases, with 8 bases left in between. Germline V CDR1 and CDR2: MDHEN, SYDVKM. The CDR3 coding sequence is TGTGCCAGCAGTTTATTCGACAGGAATTCACCCCTCCACTTT. It translates to CASSLFDRNSPLHF.

The chain's CDR3 is CASSETSSNQPQHF. The DNA of the CDR3 is TGTGCCAGCAGCGAAACTTCAAGCAATCAGCCCCAGCATTTT. The gene calls are TRBV9 and TRBJ1-5; D remains unclear. Germline V gene data show CDR1 as SGDLS and CDR2 as YYNGEE. The CDR3 consists of 14 residues. V lost 3 bases and J lost 1, with 8 bases in between.

This sequence joins TRBV6-5 and TRBJ1-1; 7 bases are shared with TRBD1. Looked up from germline, CDR1 is MNHEY and CDR2 is SVGAGI. The trim removed 2 bases at V and 7 bases at J, leaving 4 bases unmatched. The CDR3 is 13 residues long. CDR3 region: CASSYGGTVEAFF. The CDR3 coding sequence is TGTGCCAGCAGTTACGGCGGGACAGTTGAAGCTTTCTTT.

The chain links TRBV5-5 to TRBJ2-5; D is unclear. Trimming cost V 5 bases and J 5 bases, with 7 bases left between them. Germline lookup yields CDR1 SGHKS and CDR2 YYEKEE (reference sequence). This CDR3 has 11 amino acids. The CDR3 nucleotides are TGTGCCAGCAGTAGGAGCGAGACCCAGTACTTC. Translated: CASSRSETQYF.